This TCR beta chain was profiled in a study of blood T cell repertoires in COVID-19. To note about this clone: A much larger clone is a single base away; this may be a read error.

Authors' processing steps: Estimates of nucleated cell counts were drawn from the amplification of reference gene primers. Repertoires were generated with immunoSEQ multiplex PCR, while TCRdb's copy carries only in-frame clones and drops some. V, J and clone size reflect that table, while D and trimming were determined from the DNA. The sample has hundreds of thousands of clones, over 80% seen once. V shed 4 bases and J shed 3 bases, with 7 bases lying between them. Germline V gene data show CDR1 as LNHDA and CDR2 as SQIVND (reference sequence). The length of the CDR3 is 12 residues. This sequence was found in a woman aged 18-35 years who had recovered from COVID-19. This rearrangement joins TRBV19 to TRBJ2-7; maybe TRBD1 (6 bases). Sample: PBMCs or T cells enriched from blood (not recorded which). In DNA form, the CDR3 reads TGTGCCAGTAGTAACAGGGTCTACGAGCAGTACTTC. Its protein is CASSNRVYEQYF. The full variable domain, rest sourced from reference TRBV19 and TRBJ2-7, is DGGITQSPKYLFRKEGQNVTLSCEQNLNHDAMYWYRQDPGQGLRLIYYSQIVNDFQKGDIAEGYSVSREKKESFPLTVTSAQKNPTAFYLCASSNRVYEQYFGPGTRLTVT.